These T cell receptor beta chains were read from a single sample in a study of cytomegalovirus exposure and HLA in healthy donors. Measured with immunoSEQ multiplex PCR; TCRdb has only the in-frame clones, and not every one. The data contain roughly 130,000 clones, approximately 80% of them singletons. The material sequenced was PBMCs. These receptors were obtained from a male donor in good health and CMV-seropositive. The CDR3 runs from the conserved cysteine through the conserved F or W. A D gene is named only where the DNA matches it firmly. Some rows mark clone size as missing; the rest say once, few, many or name a class of expanded clone.

v_gene,len,abundance,d_gene,j_gene,CDR3aa,CDR3nt
TRBV28,14,once,-,TRBJ1-1,CASSRSGFLTEAFF,TGTGCCAGCAGTAGATCAGGGTTTTTAACTGAAGCTTTCTTT
TRBV5-4,12,-,-,TRBJ1-6,CASSPVNSPLHF,TGTGCCAGCAGCCCAGTCAATTCACCCCTCCACTTT
TRBV4-1,14,-,-,TRBJ2-3,CASSQAPGTDTQYF,TGCGCCAGCAGCCAAGCACCAGGCACAGATACGCAGTATTTT
TRBV2,19,-,TRBD2,TRBJ2-7,CASSESRQGASGSEYEQYF,TGTGCCAGCAGTGAAAGTCGACAGGGAGCTAGCGGGAGTGAATACGAGCAGTACTTC
TRBV11-3,17,-,-,TRBJ2-2,CASSFKQGPLNTGELFF,TGTGCCAGCAGCTTTAAACAGGGCCCCTTGAACACCGGGGAGCTGTTTTTT
TRBV28,12,-,-,TRBJ2-2,CASSLAPGELFF,TGTGCCAGCAGTCTAGCGCCCGGGGAGCTGTTTTTT
TRBV6-1,17,-,-,TRBJ1-2,CASSEGRGNPSNYGYTF,TGTGCCAGCAGTGAGGGCAGGGGAAACCCGTCCAACTATGGCTACACCTTC
TRBV7-9,15,-,TRBD2,TRBJ2-1,CASSASSGRYNEQFF,TGTGCCAGCTCTGCTTCTAGCGGGAGGTACAATGAGCAGTTCTTC
TRBV29-1,15,-,-,TRBJ2-5,CSVDVSGAGGETQYF,TGCAGCGTTGATGTCTCTGGGGCAGGGGGGGAGACCCAGTACTTC
TRBV9,15,-,TRBD2,TRBJ2-3,CASSVGLAATDTQYF,TGTGCCAGCAGCGTAGGGCTAGCGGCCACAGATACGCAGTATTTT
TRBV29-1,14,-,TRBD2,TRBJ2-7,CSVDLSGSSYEQYF,TGCAGCGTTGATCTAAGCGGGAGCTCCTACGAGCAGTACTTC
TRBV7-9,19,once,TRBD2,TRBJ2-1,CASRPRTSGDPSSYNEQFF,TGTGCCAGCAGACCCCGGACTAGCGGGGACCCAAGCTCCTACAATGAGCAGTTCTTC
TRBV7-9,13,-,-,TRBJ1-1,CASSAARSTEAFF,TGTGCCAGCAGCGCGGCCCGGAGCACTGAAGCTTTCTTT
TRBV11-2,19,-,TRBD2,TRBJ2-2,CASSSQWGRGNGDTGELFF,TGTGCCAGCAGCTCCCAGTGGGGGAGGGGTAATGGGGACACCGGGGAGCTGTTTTTT
TRBV7-6,16,-,-,TRBJ2-1,CASSLTFGVQYNEQFF,TGTGCCAGCAGCTTAACGTTCGGGGTACAATACAATGAGCAGTTCTTC
TRBV14,16,few,-,TRBJ1-1,CASSQETVLRNTEAFF,TGTGCCAGCAGCCAAGAAACGGTTTTGAGGAACACTGAAGCTTTCTTT
TRBV19,17,-,TRBD2,TRBJ2-4,CASSIGGSGLAKNIQYF,TGTGCCAGTAGTATTGGCGGGAGCGGACTAGCCAAAAACATTCAGTACTTC
TRBV25-1,14,-,TRBD2,TRBJ2-3,CASSVGGGTDTQYF,TGTGCCAGCAGTGTGGGCGGGGGGACAGATACGCAGTATTTT
TRBV11-2,13,-,-,TRBJ1-6,CASSLSVDSPLHF,TGTGCCAGCAGCTTATCAGTGGATTCACCCCTCCACTTT
TRBV28,14,-,TRBD2,TRBJ2-1,CASRTSGRVKEQFF,TGTGCCAGCCGGACTAGCGGGAGGGTAAAGGAGCAGTTCTTC
TRBV6-6,13,-,-,TRBJ2-7,CASSYEGRYEQYF,TGTGCCAGCAGTTACGAGGGTCGCTACGAGCAGTACTTC
TRBV6-6,14,-,TRBD1,TRBJ1-1,CASSTGGENTEAFF,TGTGCCAGCAGTACAGGGGGTGAGAACACTGAAGCTTTCTTT
TRBV6-5,12,-,TRBD1,TRBJ2-7,CATRQGAYEQYF,TGTGCCACCAGACAGGGGGCCTACGAGCAGTACTTC
TRBV5-4,16,-,-,TRBJ2-3,CASSLGIGVGTDTQYF,TGTGCCAGCAGCTTGGGGATAGGGGTTGGCACAGATACGCAGTATTTT
TRBV27,13,-,-,TRBJ1-1,CASSQRRVTEAFF,TGTGCCAGCAGTCAGAGACGGGTCACTGAAGCTTTCTTT
TRBV30,14,-,-,TRBJ1-4,CAWKRGLENEKLFF,TGTGCCTGGAAACGAGGGCTGGAGAATGAAAAACTGTTTTTT
TRBV5-1,14,-,TRBD1,TRBJ2-7,CASSITGQGYEQYF,TGCGCCAGCAGCATTACCGGACAGGGCTACGAGCAGTACTTC
TRBV7-9,13,few,-,TRBJ2-7,CASSRSGVDEQYF,TGTGCCAGCAGCCGATCGGGGGTCGACGAGCAGTACTTC
TRBV5-5,17,-,TRBD2,TRBJ2-7,CASSLGLAGDLSYEQYF,TGTGCCAGCAGCTTGGGGCTAGCGGGAGACCTCTCCTACGAGCAGTACTTC
TRBV5-4,15,-,TRBD2,TRBJ2-1,CASSLALAGANEQFF,TGTGCCAGCAGCTTGGCCCTAGCGGGAGCCAATGAGCAGTTCTTC